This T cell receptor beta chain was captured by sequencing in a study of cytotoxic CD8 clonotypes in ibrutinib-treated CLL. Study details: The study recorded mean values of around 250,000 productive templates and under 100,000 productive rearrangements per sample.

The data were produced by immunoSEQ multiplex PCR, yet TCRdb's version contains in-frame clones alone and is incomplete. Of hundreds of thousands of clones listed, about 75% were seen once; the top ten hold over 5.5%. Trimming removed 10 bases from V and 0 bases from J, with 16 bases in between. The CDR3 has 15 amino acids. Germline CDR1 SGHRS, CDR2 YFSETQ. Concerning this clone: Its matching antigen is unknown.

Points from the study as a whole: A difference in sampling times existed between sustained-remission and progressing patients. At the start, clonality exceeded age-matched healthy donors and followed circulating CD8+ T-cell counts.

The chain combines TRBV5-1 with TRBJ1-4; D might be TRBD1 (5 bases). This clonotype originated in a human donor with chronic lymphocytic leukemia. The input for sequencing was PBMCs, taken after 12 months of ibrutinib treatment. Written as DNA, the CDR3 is TGCGCCTCATATGGGGGAGAGACAACTAATGAAAAACTGTTTTTT. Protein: CASYGGETTNEKLFF. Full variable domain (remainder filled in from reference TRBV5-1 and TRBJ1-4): KAGVTQTPRYLIKTRGQQVTLSCSPISGHRSVSWYQQTPGQGLQFLFEYFSETQRNKGNFPGRFSGRQFSNSRSEMNVSTLELGDSALYLCASYGGETTNEKLFFGSGTQLSVL.